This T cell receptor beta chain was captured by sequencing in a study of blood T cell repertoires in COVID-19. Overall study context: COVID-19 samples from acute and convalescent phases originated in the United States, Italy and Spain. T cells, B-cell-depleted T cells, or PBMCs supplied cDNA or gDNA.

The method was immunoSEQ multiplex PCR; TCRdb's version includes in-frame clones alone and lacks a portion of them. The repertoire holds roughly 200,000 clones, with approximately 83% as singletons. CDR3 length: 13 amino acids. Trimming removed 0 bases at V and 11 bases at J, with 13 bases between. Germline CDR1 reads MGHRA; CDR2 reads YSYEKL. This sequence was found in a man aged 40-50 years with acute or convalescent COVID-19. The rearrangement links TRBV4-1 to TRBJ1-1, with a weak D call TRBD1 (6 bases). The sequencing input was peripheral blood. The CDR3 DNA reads TGCGCCAGCAGCCAAGAGGGAGGGAGGGGGGCTTTCTTT. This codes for CASSQEGGRGAFF.